This T cell receptor (beta chain) was sequenced in a study of OX40 agonist ivuxolimab in advanced cancers. Study background: People who had prior anti-PD-1, anti-PD-L1 or anti-CTLA-4 therapy could take part, and less than 50% had some.

On this clone itself: Its antigen is unidentified.

Study results and limitations: The mean number of expanded clones was higher in CD8+ T cells than in CD4+. Dosing at 0.1 to 3.0 mg/kg was accompanied by clonal expansion of CD4+ and CD8+ blood T cells by week 6. The specificity for antigen of the expanded peripheral T cells was not determined.

TCRdb keeps only in-frame clones here, not all; method: immunoSEQ multiplex PCR. The sample has roughly 70,000 clones, around 80% seen once. The CDR3 has 14 amino acids. CDR1 is SEHNR and CDR2 is FQNEAQ in the germline V gene (reference sequence). With 3 bases removed from V and 14 bases from J, the gap between germline ends came to 20 bases. The clonotype was recovered from an adult with an advanced solid tumor such as melanoma, head and neck, liver or kidney cancer. The chain is built from TRBV7-9 and TRBJ2-1; D tentatively fits TRBD1 or TRBD2 (5 bases each). The sequencing used CD4+ or CD8+ T cells sorted from blood, collected in a trial of the OX40 agonist ivuxolimab. CDR3 sequence reads: CASSLGISGPEEFF. CDR3 DNA: TGTGCCAGCAGCTTGGGGATCTCAGGGCCGGAGGAGTTCTTC.